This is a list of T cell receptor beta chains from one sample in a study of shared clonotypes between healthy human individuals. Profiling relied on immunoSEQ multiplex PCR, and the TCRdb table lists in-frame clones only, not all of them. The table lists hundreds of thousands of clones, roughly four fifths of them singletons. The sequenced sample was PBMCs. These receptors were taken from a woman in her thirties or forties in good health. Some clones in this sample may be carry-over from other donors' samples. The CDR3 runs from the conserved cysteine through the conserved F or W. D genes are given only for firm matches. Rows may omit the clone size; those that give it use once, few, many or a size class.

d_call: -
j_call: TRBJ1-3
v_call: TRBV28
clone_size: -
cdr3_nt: TGTGCCAGCAGTGGGGGTCTGGTGTGGTCTGGAAACACCATATATTTT
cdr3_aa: CASSGGLVWSGNTIYF

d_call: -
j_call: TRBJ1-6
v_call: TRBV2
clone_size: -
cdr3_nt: TGTGCCAGCAGTGAGGAGGGGCGGTCACCCCTCCACTTT
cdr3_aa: CASSEEGRSPLHF

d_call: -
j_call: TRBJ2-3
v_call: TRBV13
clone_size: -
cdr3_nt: TGTGCCAGCAGCTCATATTTCAGGGACACAGCAGATACGCAGTATTTT
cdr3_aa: CASSSYFRDTADTQYF

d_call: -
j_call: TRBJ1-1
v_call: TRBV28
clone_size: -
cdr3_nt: TGTGCCCGACTGGGGGGAATGAACACTGAAGCTTTCTTT
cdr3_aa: CARLGGMNTEAFF

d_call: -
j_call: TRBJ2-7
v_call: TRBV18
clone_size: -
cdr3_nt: TGTGCCAGCTCACCAAGTGAGGGGCGCGAGCAGTACTTC
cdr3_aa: CASSPSEGREQYF

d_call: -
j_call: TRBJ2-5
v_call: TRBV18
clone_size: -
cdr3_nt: TGTGCCAGCTCGCCCATAGGACAGAGTCAGTACTTC
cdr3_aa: CASSPIGQSQYF

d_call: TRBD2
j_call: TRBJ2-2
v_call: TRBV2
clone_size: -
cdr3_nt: TGTGCCAGCAGTGTTGGCAGTGGACTAGCGGGAGCCGGGGAGCTGTTTTTT
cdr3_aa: CASSVGSGLAGAGELFF

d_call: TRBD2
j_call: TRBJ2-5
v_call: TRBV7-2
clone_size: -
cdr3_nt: TGTGCCAGCAGCCCCGGCACTAGCGGGAGGGCCGGAGAGACCCAGTACTTC
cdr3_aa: CASSPGTSGRAGETQYF

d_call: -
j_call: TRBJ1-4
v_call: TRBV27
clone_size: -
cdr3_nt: TGTGCCAGCAGTTTATTCATTCCGGGTACTAATGAAAAACTGTTTTTT
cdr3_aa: CASSLFIPGTNEKLFF

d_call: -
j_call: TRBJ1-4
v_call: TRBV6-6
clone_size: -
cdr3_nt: TGTGCCAGCAGAACAGATCCAACTAATGAAAAACTGTTTTTT
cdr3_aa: CASRTDPTNEKLFF

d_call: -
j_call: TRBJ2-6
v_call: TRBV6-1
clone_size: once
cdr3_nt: TGTGCCAGCAGTGAAGGGGGCAGGCGTAGCTCTGGGGCCAACGTCCTGACTTTC
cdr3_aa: CASSEGGRRSSGANVLTF

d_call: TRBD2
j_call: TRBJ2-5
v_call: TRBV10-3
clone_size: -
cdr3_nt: TGTGCCATCAGTGAGTCCTTGCGGGGGAGCCAAGAGACCCAGTACTTC
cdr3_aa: CAISESLRGSQETQYF

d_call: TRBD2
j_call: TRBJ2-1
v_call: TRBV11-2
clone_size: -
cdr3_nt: TGTGCCAGCTCTTCGGGACTAGCGGGTATAGGGTGGCAGTTCTTC
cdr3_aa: CASSSGLAGIGWQFF

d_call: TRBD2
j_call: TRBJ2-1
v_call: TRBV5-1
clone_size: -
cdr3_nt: TGCGCCAGCAGCCTAGCGGGAAGAAACAATGAGCAGTTCTTC
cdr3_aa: CASSLAGRNNEQFF

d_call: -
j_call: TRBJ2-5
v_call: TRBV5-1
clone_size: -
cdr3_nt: TGCGCCAGCAGCTTGGGCCCCCCCCAAGAGACCCAGTACTTC
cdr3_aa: CASSLGPPQETQYF

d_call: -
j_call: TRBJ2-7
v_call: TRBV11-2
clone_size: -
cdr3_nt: TGTGCCAGCAGCTTAGACAGGGCCTACGAGCAGTACTTC
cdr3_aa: CASSLDRAYEQYF

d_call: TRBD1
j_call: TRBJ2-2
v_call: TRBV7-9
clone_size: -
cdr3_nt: TGTGCCAGCAGATTTGGACAGGGGACCAACACCGGGGAGCTGTTTTTT
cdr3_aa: CASRFGQGTNTGELFF

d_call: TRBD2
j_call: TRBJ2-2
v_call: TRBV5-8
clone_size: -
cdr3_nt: TGTGCCAGCAACATCGGGGACTACCTCACCGGGGAGCTGTTTTTT
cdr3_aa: CASNIGDYLTGELFF

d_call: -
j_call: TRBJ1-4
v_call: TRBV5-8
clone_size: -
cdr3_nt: TGTGCCAGCAGGCTCAGGTTTCGTAATGAAAAACTGTTTTTT
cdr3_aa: CASRLRFRNEKLFF

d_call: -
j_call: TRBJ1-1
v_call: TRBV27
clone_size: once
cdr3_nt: TGTGCCAGCAGTTTAAGCGGAACTGAAGCTTTCTTT
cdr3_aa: CASSLSGTEAFF

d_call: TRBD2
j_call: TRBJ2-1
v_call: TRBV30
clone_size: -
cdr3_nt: TGTGCCTGGAGTGTAGGACTAGCGGCCGATGAGCAGTTCTTC
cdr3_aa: CAWSVGLAADEQFF

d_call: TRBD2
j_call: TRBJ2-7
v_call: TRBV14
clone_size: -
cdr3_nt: TGTGCCAGCAGCCTCTCGATAGCGGGCAGCTCCTACGAGCAGTACTTC
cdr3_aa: CASSLSIAGSSYEQYF

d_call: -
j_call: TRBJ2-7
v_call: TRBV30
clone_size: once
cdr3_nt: TGTGCCTGGAGTGTACGGTATGGCGGAGGTAGCTCCTACGAGCAGTACTTC
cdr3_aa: CAWSVRYGGGSSYEQYF

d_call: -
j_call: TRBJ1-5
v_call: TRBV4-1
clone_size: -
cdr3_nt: TGCGCCAGCAGCCAAGTCGGTCAGCCCCAGCATTTT
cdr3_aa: CASSQVGQPQHF

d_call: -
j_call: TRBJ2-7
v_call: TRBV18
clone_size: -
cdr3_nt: TGTGCCAGCTCAAAGACGGGCTACGAGCAGTACTTC
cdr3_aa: CASSKTGYEQYF

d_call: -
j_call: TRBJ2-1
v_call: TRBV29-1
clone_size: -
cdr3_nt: TGCAGCGTTTCCGCTGAGCAGTTCTTC
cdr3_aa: CSVSAEQFF

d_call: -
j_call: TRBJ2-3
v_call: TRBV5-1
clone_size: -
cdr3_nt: TGCGCCAGCAGCTCTGGGCGGGCCGGGGATACGCAGTATTTT
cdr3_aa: CASSSGRAGDTQYF

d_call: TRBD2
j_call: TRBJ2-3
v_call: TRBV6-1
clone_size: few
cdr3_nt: TGTGCCAGCAGTGAGGTAGCGGGAGAGACAGATACGCAGTATTTT
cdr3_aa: CASSEVAGETDTQYF

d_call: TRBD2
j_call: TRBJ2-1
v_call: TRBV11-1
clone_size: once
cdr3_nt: TGTGCCAGCAGCTTAGAAGCTAGCGGCTCCTACAATGAGCAGTTCTTC
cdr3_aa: CASSLEASGSYNEQFF

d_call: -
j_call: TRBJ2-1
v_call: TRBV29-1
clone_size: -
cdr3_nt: TGCAGCGTTAGGAGTTGGGGATCGTATGAGCAGTTCTTC
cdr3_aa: CSVRSWGSYEQFF

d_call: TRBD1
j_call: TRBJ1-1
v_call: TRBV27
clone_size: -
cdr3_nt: TGTGCCAGCAGTTTAGAGAGACAGGGGGACACTGAAGCTTTCTTT
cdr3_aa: CASSLERQGDTEAFF

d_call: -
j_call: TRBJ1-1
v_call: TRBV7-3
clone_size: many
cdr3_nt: TGTGCCAGCAGCTCTGGGACCTCGGGAACTGAAGCTTTCTTT
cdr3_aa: CASSSGTSGTEAFF

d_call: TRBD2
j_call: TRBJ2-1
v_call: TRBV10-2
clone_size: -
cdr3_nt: TGCGCCAGCCGGACTAGCGGGCCGGGGGGGGAGCAGTTCTTC
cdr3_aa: CASRTSGPGGEQFF

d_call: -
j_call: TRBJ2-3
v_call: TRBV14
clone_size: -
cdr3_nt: TGTGCCAGCAGCCAAGATCCAGGCACAGATACGCAGTATTTT
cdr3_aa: CASSQDPGTDTQYF

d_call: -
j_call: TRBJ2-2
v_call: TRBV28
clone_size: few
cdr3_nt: TGTGCCAGCGGCGAACAGGGTAGAGGCGGGGAGCTGTTTTTT
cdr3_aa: CASGEQGRGGELFF

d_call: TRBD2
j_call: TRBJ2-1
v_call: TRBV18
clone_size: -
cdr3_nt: TGTGCCAGCTCAGCAGGACTAGCGGGAGACAATGAGCAGTTCTTC
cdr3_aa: CASSAGLAGDNEQFF

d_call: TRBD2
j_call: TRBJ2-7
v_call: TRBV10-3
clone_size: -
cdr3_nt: TGTGCCATCAGTGGGGGACTAGCGGAGATCTACGAGCAGTACTTC
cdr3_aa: CAISGGLAEIYEQYF

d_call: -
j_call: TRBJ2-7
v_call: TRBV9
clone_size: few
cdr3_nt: TGTGCCAGCAGCGCAAACCTTAGGGACGAGCAGTACTTC
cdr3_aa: CASSANLRDEQYF

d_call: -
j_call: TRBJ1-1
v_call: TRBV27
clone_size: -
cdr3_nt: TGTGCCAGCAGTAGTGATGGGGGGGCGGCTTTCTTT
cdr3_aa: CASSSDGGAAFF

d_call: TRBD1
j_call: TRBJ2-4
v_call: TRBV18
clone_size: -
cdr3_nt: TGTGCCAGCTCACCTACTGGACAGGGGGGGAGAAACATTCAGTACTTC
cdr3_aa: CASSPTGQGGRNIQYF

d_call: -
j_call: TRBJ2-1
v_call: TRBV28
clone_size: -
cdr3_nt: TGTGCCAGCAGTTTAAGGAGTGGTCAAGGGGAGCAGTTCTTC
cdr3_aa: CASSLRSGQGEQFF

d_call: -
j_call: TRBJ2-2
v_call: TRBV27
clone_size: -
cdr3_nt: TGTGCCAGCAGTCGGGCGTCCGGGGAGCTGTTTTTT
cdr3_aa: CASSRASGELFF

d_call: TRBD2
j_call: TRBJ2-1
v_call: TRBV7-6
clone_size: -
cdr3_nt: TGTGCCAGCAGAAAAGGACTAGCGGGAGAGGGTGAGCAGTTCTTC
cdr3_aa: CASRKGLAGEGEQFF

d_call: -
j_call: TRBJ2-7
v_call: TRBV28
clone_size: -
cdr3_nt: TGTGCCAGCAGCCTAGGGTCGCTAGCGACTACCTCCTACGAGCAGTACTTC
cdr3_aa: CASSLGSLATTSYEQYF

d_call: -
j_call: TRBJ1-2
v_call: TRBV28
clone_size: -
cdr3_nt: TGTGCCAGCAGCGGCTTGCCCCCTTCCTATGGCTACACCTTC
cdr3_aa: CASSGLPPSYGYTF

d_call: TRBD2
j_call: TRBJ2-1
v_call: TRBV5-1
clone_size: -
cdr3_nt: TGCGCCAGCAGCTTGGGAGCGGGAGGGGTAAATGAGCAGTTCTTC
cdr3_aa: CASSLGAGGVNEQFF

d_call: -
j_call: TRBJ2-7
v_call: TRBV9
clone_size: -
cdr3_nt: TGTGCCAGCAGCGTAGACCACAGTGACTACGAGCAGTACTTC
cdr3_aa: CASSVDHSDYEQYF

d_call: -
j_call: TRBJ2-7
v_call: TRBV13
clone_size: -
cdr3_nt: TGTGCCAGCAGCCCATTGGGACAAAGCTCCTACGAGCAGTACTTC
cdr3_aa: CASSPLGQSSYEQYF

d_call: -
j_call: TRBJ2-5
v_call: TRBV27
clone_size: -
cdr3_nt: TGTGCCAGCAGTTTATTGGGGGAAGGGGAGACCCAGTACTTC
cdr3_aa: CASSLLGEGETQYF

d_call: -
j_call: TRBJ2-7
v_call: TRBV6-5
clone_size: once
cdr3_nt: TGTGCCAGCAGTTACTCGAGCGGCGCCTACGAGCAGTACTTC
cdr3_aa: CASSYSSGAYEQYF

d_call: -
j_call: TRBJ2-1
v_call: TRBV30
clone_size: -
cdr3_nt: TGTGCCTGGAGACCCGTGTACAATGAGCAGTTCTTC
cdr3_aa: CAWRPVYNEQFF

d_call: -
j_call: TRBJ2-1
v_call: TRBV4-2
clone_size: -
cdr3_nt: TGTGCCAGCAGCCAAGGGGGAGCCTACAATGAGCAGTTCTTC
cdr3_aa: CASSQGGAYNEQFF

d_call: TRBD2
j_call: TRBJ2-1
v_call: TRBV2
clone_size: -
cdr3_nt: TGTGCCAGCAGTGTTCGGCTAGCGGGGACCAATGAGCAGTTCTTC
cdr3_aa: CASSVRLAGTNEQFF